This T cell receptor beta chain was captured by sequencing in a study of shared clonotypes between healthy human individuals. Study as a whole: Ranging from 18 to 49 in age, donors were a couple of women and a few men. Researchers assigned three CD4 naive, three CD4 memory, two CD8 naive and one CD8 memory plate to each donor.

The data were produced by immunoSEQ multiplex PCR, yet TCRdb's version contains in-frame clones alone and is incomplete. The table has about 2 million clones, over 85% seen once; the top ten hold roughly 0.13%. Between the trimmed V and J ends, which lost 6 bases and 1 base, there was a span of 14 bases. CDR1 and CDR2 from the germline V gene are SEHNR and FQNEAQ (reference sequence). The CDR3 covers 15 residues. Sequenced: naive CD4+ T cells sorted from blood. Subset specified: CD45RA+ positively selected. The chain is built from TRBV7-9 and TRBJ2-3; TRBD1 might be the D (5 bases). The sequence derives from a man aged 18 to 30 in good health. CDR3 in amino acids: CASSPRVIGTDTQYF. The CDR3 DNA reads TGTGCCAGCAGTCCCAGGGTGATCGGCACAGATACGCAGTATTTT.